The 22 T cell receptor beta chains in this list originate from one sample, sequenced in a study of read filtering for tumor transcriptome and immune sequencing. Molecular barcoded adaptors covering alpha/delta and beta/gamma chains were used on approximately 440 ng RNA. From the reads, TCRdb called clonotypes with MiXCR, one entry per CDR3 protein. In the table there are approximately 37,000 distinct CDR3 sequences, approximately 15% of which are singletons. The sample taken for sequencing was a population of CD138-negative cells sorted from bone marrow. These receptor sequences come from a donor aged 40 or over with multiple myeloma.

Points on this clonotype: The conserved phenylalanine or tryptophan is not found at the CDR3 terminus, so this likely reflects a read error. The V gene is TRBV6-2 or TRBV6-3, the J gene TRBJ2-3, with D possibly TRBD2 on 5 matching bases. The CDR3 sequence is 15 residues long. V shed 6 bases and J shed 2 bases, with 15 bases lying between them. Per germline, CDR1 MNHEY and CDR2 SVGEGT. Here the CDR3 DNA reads TGTGCCAGCAGGGAGGCGATAACTAACACAGATACGCAGTATTCC. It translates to CASREAITNTDTQYS.

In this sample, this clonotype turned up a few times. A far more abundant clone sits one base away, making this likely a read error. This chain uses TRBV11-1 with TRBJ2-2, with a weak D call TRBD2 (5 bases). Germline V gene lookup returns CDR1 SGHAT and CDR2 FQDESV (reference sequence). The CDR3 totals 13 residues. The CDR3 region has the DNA TGTGCCAGCAGCGTTATTGACACCGGGGTGCTGTTTTTT. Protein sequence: CASSVIDTGVLFF.

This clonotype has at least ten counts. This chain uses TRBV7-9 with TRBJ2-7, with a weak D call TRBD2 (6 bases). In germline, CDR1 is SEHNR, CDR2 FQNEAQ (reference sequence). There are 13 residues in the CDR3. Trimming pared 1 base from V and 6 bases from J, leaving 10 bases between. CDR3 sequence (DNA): TGTGCCAGCAGCTTAGTTTCCGGGGGCGAGCAGTACTTC. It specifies CASSLVSGGEQYF.

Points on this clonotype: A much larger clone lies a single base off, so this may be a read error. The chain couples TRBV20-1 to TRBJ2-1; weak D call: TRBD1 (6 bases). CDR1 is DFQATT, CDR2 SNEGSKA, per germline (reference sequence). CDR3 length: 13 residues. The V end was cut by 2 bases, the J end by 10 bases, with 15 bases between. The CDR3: CSARNVTGDEQFF. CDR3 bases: TGCAGTGCTAGAAACGTGACAGGCGACGAGCAGTTCTTC.

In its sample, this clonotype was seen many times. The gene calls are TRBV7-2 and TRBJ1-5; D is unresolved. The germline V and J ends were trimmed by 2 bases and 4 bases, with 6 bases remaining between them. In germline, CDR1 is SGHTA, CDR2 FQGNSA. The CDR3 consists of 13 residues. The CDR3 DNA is TGTGCCAGCAGCTTAAAGGTGAATCAGCCCCAGCATTTT. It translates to CASSLKVNQPQHF.

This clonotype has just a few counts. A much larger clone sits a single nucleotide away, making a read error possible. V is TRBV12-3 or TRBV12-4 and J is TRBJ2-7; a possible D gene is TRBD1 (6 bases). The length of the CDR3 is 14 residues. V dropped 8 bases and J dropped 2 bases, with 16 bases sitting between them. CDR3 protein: CASWAGRGTYEQYF. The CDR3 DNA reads TGTGCCAGCTGGGCCGGCAGGGGAACCTACGAGCAGTACTTC.

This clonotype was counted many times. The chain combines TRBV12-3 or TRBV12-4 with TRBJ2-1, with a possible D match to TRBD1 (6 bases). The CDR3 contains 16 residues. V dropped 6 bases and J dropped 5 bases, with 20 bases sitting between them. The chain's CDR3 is CASSPISGHSNNEQFF. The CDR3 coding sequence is TGTGCCAGCAGCCCGATTTCGGGACACTCAAACAATGAGCAGTTCTTC.

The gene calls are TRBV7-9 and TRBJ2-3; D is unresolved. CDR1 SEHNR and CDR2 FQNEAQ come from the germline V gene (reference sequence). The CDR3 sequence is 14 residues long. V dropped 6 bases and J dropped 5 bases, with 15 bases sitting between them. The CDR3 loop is CASSQSMSKDTQYF. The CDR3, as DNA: TGTGCCAGCAGTCAATCCATGTCAAAAGATACGCAGTATTTT.

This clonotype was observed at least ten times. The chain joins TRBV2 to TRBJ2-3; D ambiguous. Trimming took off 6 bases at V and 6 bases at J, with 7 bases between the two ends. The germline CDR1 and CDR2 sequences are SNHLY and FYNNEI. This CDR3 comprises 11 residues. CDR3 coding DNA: TGTGCCAGCAGCCGCGTGGATACGCAGTATTTT. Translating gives CASSRVDTQYF.

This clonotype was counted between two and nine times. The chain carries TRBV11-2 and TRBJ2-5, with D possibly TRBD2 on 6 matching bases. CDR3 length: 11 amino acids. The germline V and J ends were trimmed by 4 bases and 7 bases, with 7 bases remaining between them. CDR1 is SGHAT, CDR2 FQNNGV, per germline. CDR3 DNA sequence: TGTGCCAGCAGCTCAGCGGGGACCCAGTACTTC. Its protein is CASSSAGTQYF.

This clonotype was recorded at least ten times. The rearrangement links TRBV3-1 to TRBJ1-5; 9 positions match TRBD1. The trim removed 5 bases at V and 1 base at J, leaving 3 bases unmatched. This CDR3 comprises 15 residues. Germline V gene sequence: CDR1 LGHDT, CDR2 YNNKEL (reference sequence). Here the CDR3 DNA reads TGTGCCAGCAGCTTCGGGACAGGGAGCAATCAGCCCCAGCATTTT. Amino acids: CASSFGTGSNQPQHF. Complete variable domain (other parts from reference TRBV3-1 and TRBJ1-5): DTAVSQTPKYLVTQMGNDKSIKCEQNLGHDTMYWYKQDSKKFLKIMFSYNNKELIINETVPNRFSPKSPDKAHLNLHINSLELGDSAVYFCASSFGTGSNQPQHFGDGTRLSIL.

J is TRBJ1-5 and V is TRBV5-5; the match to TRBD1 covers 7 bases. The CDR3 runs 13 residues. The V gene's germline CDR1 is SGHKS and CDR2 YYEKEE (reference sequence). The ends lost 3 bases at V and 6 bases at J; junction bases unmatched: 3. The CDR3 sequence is CASSSQGGQPQHF. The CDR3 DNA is TGTGCCAGCAGCTCCCAGGGGGGTCAGCCCCAGCATTTT.

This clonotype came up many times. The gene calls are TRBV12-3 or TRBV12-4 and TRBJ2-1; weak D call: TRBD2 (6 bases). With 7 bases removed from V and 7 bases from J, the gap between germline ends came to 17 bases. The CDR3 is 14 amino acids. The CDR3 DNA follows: TGTGCCAGCACTCCACGTTGGGGGAGGAATGAGCAGTTCTTC. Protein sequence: CASTPRWGRNEQFF.

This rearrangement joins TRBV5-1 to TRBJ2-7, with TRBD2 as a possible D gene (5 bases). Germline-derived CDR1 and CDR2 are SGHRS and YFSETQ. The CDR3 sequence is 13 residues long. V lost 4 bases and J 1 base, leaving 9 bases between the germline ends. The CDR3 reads CASSAGPSYEQYF. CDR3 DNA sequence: TGCGCCAGCAGCGCGGGCCCGTCCTACGAGCAGTACTTC. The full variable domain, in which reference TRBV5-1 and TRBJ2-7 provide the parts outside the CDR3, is KAGVTQTPRYLIKTRGQQVTLSCSPISGHRSVSWYQQTPGQGLQFLFEYFSETQRNKGNFPGRFSGRQFSNSRSEMNVSTLELGDSALYLCASSAGPSYEQYFGPGTRLTVT.

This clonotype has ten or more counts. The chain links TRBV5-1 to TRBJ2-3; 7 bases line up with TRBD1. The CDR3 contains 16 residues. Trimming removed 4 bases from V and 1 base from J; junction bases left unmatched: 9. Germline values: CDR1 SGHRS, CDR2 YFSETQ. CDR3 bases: TGCGCCAGCAGCCCACCTATCCAGGGGGGCACAGATACGCAGTATTTT. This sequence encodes CASSPPIQGGTDTQYF.

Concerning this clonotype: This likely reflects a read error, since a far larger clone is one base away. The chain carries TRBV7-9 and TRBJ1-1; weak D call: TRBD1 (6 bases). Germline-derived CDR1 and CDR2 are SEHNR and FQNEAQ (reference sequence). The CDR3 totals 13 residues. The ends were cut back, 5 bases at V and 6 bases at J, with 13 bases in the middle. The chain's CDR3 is CASSTPKGAEAFF. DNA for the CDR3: TGTGCCAGCAGCACACCAAAGGGGGCTGAAGCTTTCTTT.

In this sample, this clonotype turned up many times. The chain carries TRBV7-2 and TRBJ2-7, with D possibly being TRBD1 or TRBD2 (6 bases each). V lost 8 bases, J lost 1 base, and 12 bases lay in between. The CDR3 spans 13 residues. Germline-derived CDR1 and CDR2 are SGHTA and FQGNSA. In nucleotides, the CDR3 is TGTGCCAGCGGAGGGACACTATCCTACGAGCAGTACTTC. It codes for CASGGTLSYEQYF.

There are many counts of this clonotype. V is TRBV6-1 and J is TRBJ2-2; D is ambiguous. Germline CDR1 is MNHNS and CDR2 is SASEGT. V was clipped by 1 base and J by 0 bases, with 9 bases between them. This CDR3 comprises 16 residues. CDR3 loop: CASSEVRQANTGELFF. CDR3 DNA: TGTGCCAGCAGTGAAGTGCGGCAGGCGAACACCGGGGAGCTGTTTTTT.

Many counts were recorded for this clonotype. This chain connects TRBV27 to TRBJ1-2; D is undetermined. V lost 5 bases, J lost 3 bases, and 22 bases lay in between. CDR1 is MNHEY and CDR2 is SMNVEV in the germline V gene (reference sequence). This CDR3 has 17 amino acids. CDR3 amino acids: CASSLQPRQGAHYGYTF. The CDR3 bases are TGTGCCAGCAGTCTCCAACCCCGACAAGGCGCGCACTATGGCTACACCTTC.

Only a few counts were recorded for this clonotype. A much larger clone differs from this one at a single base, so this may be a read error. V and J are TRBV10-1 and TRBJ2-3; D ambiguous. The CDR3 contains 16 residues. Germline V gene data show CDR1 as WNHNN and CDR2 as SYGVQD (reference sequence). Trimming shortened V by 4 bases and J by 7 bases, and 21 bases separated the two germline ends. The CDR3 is CASSVDGDFVFYTQYF. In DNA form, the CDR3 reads TGCGCCAGCAGTGTGGATGGGGATTTTGTATTCTATACGCAGTATTTT.

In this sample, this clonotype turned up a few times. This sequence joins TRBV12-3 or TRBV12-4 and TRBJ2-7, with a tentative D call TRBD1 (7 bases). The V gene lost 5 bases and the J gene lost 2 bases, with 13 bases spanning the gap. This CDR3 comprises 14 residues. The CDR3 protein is CASSRQGGTYEQYF. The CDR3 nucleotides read TGTGCCAGCAGTCGGCAGGGGGGCACCTACGAGCAGTACTTC.

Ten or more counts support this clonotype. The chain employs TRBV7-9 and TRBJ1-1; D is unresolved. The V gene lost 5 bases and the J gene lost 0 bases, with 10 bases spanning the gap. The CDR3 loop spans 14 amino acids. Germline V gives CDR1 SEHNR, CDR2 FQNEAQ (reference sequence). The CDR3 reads CASSTLHVNTEAFF. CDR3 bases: TGTGCCAGCAGCACGTTACACGTGAACACTGAAGCTTTCTTT.